These 30 T cell receptor beta chains were sequenced from one sample in a study of blood T cell repertoires in COVID-19. The table came from immunoSEQ multiplex PCR; TCRdb's copy has only in-frame clones and leaves some out. The sample has approximately 440,000 clones; approximately 89% are singletons. Sequencing was done on a sample of peripheral blood. The source of these receptors is a woman in her fifties or sixties with COVID-19, enrolled during active disease.

V and J are TRBV9 and TRBJ2-2; TRBD1 agrees at 9 bases. This CDR3 spans 15 amino acids. Germline V gives CDR1 SGDLS, CDR2 YYNGEE. Trimming at V came to 4 bases and at J to 8 bases, leaving 9 bases not matched to a gene. CDR3 bases: TGTGCCAGCAGCCCCCCGGGACAGGGAAAAGGGGAGCTGTTTTTT. Amino acid sequence: CASSPPGQGKGELFF.

J is TRBJ1-2 and V is TRBV7-3, with 9 bases fitting TRBD1. Trimming at V came to 0 bases and at J to 8 bases, leaving 1 base not matched to a gene. This CDR3 is 13 amino acids long. Germline assignment: CDR1 SGHTA and CDR2 FQGTGA. The CDR3 sequence is CASSLTQGAGYTF. CDR3 bases: TGTGCCAGCAGCTTAACACAGGGGGCCGGCTACACCTTC.

This chain connects TRBV11-2 to TRBJ2-7; TRBD2 matches 7 bases. The J segment lost 4 bases and the V segment lost 5 bases, leaving 5 bases of the junction unmatched. Per germline, CDR1 SGHAT and CDR2 FQNNGV. The CDR3 is 13 residues long. The CDR3 protein is CASSEGTNYEQYF. The DNA of the CDR3 is TGTGCCAGCAGCGAGGGGACTAATTACGAGCAGTACTTC.

This chain uses TRBV11-2 with TRBJ1-1, with 9 bases matching TRBD1. Germline trimming cut 7 bases from V and 1 base from J; bases unmatched to any gene: 10. This CDR3 has 16 residues. Looked up from germline, CDR1 is SGHAT and CDR2 is FQNNGV. The DNA for the CDR3 is TGTGCCAGCATCAGACGACAGGGGGGAGGGAACACTGAAGCTTTCTTT. It yields the protein CASIRRQGGGNTEAFF. Using reference TRBV11-2 and TRBJ1-1 for the parts outside the CDR3, the full variable domain is EAGVAQSPRYKIIEKRQSVAFWCNPISGHATLYWYQQILGQGPKLLIQFQNNGVVDDSQLPKDRFSAERLKGVDSTLKIQPAKLEDSAVYLCASIRRQGGGNTEAFFGQGTRLTVV.

This sequence joins TRBV6-1 and TRBJ1-5, with D tentatively TRBD1 (5 bases). The length of the CDR3 is 16 residues. The germline V gene has CDR1 MNHNS and CDR2 SASEGT. Trimming removed 2 bases from V and 4 bases from J, with 15 bases in between. The CDR3 sequence is CASSERRTGLNQPQHF. The CDR3 DNA is TGTGCCAGCAGTGAAAGGAGAACAGGTTTGAATCAGCCCCAGCATTTT.

The chain links TRBV30 to TRBJ2-2; a weak D match, TRBD1 (6 bases). Germline values: CDR1 GTSNPN, CDR2 SVGIG (reference sequence). V lost 5 bases, J lost 1 base, and 14 bases lay in between. CDR3 size: 15 residues. The CDR3 bases are TGTGCCTGGCACAAGGGGGTGGGGAACACCGGGGAGCTGTTTTTT. Protein sequence: CAWHKGVGNTGELFF.

The rearrangement joins TRBV30 to TRBJ1-6; 10 nucleotides line up with TRBD1. The CDR3 contains 15 residues. Germline loops: CDR1 GTSNPN, CDR2 SVGIG (reference sequence). V lost 0 bases to trimming and J lost 9 bases; unmatched junction nucleotides: 5. The CDR3 is CAWSVLGQGTSPLHF. The CDR3, as DNA: TGTGCCTGGAGTGTACTGGGACAGGGGACTTCACCCCTCCACTTT. The full variable domain, its missing parts supplied by reference TRBV30 and TRBJ1-6, is SQTIHQWPATLVQPVGSPLSLECTVEGTSNPNLYWYRQAAGRGLQLLFYSVGIGQISSEVPQNLSASRPQDRQFILSSKKLLLSDSGFYLCAWSVLGQGTSPLHFGNGTRLTVT.

The V and J genes are TRBV30 and TRBJ1-2; the match to TRBD1 covers 10 bases. Germline values: CDR1 GTSNPN, CDR2 SVGIG (reference sequence). The CDR3 spans 15 residues. V lost 0 bases and J lost 7; bases outside the gene matches: 8. CDR3 residues: CAWSVDRGFGGGYTF. The CDR3 DNA is TGTGCCTGGAGTGTGGACAGGGGGTTTGGCGGTGGCTACACCTTC. Using reference TRBV30 and TRBJ1-2 for the parts outside the CDR3, the full variable domain is SQTIHQWPATLVQPVGSPLSLECTVEGTSNPNLYWYRQAAGRGLQLLFYSVGIGQISSEVPQNLSASRPQDRQFILSSKKLLLSDSGFYLCAWSVDRGFGGGYTFGSGTRLTVV.

The rearrangement uses TRBV12-2 and TRBJ1-2. TRBV12-2 is a known pseudogene. CDR3 size: 17 residues. The CDR3 sequence: CASAPLRGAGLPLGYTF. The DNA of the CDR3 is TGTGCAAGCGCACCCCTCCGGGGGGCAGGTCTCCCTCTGGGCTACACCTTC.

The rearrangement links TRBV14 to TRBJ1-1; TRBD1 agrees at 10 bases. The CDR3 has 15 residues. V dropped 5 bases and J dropped 1; count of bases not matched to a gene: 4. CDR1 is SGHDN and CDR2 is FVKESK in the germline V gene. The CDR3 protein is CASSFRTGGNTEAFF. The DNA of the CDR3 is TGTGCCAGCAGCTTCCGGACAGGGGGGAACACTGAAGCTTTCTTT.

The V call is TRBV12-5, the J call TRBJ2-1; D is possibly TRBD2 (5 bases). This CDR3 is 19 amino acids long. Germline V CDR1 and CDR2: LGHNT, FRNRAP. V dropped 0 bases and J dropped 2 bases, with 20 bases sitting between them. CDR3 residues: CASGLVWPGRGRAYNEQFF. The CDR3 nucleotides read TGTGCTAGTGGTTTGGTATGGCCAGGAAGAGGGCGGGCCTACAATGAGCAGTTCTTC.

A single count supports this clone. The chain employs TRBV6-5 and TRBJ2-7, with TRBD1 matching over 11 bases. The CDR3 has 14 residues. The junction had 5 bases not matched to a gene; V was cut back by 6 bases and J by 4 bases. Germline assignment: CDR1 MNHEY and CDR2 SVGAGI. The DNA of the CDR3 is TGTGCCAGCAGAGAGGGACAGGGGGTTTACGAGCAGTACTTC. It encodes CASREGQGVYEQYF.

The CDR3 DNA reads TGCGCCAGCAGGGGTAGTTCCGGCGGTCAGCCCCAGCATTTT. It yields the protein CASRGSSGGQPQHF. The chain links TRBV23-1 to TRBJ1-5, with D hard to call. TRBV23-1 is an ORF, with its function uncertain. This CDR3 contains 14 residues. V lost 6 bases and J 6 bases, leaving 15 bases between the germline ends.

A word on this clone: The identical CDR3 is also encoded by other nucleotide sequences in the sample. CDR3 nucleotide sequence: TGTGCCAGCAGTTACAGGGGGCGGGACACTGAAGCTTTCTTT. Translated: CASSYRGRDTEAFF. The J gene is TRBJ1-1, the V gene TRBV6-5; 7 positions agree with TRBD1. CDR1 MNHEY and CDR2 SVGAGI come from the germline V gene. The CDR3 is 14 amino acids. The V and J ends lost 2 bases and 3 bases, in that order; junction bases with no gene match: 3.

The J gene is TRBJ1-3, the V gene TRBV27; D is unclear. CDR3 length: 15 amino acids. Germline CDR1 and CDR2: MNHEY and SMNVEV (reference sequence). Trimming cost V 7 bases and J 2 bases, with 15 bases left between them. The CDR3 loop is CASTAGRLTGNTIYF. CDR3 nucleotide sequence: TGTGCCAGCACCGCGGGTAGGTTGACTGGAAACACCATATATTTT.

The genes are TRBV6-5 and TRBJ2-7; no definite D call. V lost 1 base to trimming and J lost 7 bases, with 11 bases between them. Germline V gene data show CDR1 as MNHEY and CDR2 as SVGAGI. The CDR3 runs 13 residues. In DNA, the CDR3 is TGTGCCAGCAGTTACTACGGCGCCGGGGAGCAGTACTTC. Protein: CASSYYGAGEQYF.

Notes on this clone: Different DNA sequences within this sample yield the same CDR3. This rearrangement joins TRBV7-9 to TRBJ2-1, with 10 bases that match TRBD2. V was clipped by 3 bases and J by 5 bases; unmatched bases: 4. CDR1 is SEHNR and CDR2 is FQNEAQ in the germline V gene (reference sequence). This CDR3 comprises 15 residues. CDR3 residues: CASSFRTSGNNEQFF. In nucleotides, the CDR3 is TGTGCCAGCAGCTTCAGGACTAGCGGTAACAATGAGCAGTTCTTC.

The chain couples TRBV14 to TRBJ2-1, with 9 bases fitting TRBD2. Germline V gene sequence: CDR1 SGHDN, CDR2 FVKESK. J gave up 2 bases and V 4 bases, and 6 bases lay outside the gene matches. The CDR3 is made up of 16 amino acids. This CDR3 reads CASSPLTSGAYNEQFF. The CDR3 bases are TGTGCCAGCAGCCCCTTGACTAGCGGAGCCTACAATGAGCAGTTCTTC.

This clone was observed once. This rearrangement joins TRBV30 to TRBJ1-6; 8 positions agree with TRBD1. Germline V gene sequence: CDR1 GTSNPN, CDR2 SVGIG (reference sequence). The CDR3 totals 15 residues. The ends lost 2 bases at V and 5 bases at J; junction bases unmatched: 5. The DNA of the CDR3 is TGTGCCTGGAGTTTCGGACAGGGTAATAATTCACCCCTCCACTTT. This codes for CAWSFGQGNNSPLHF.

The V and J genes are TRBV12-5 and TRBJ2-1; 10 positions agree with TRBD2. With 5 bases clipped from V and 4 bases from J, the junction kept 5 bases outside the gene matches. The CDR3 totals 15 residues. From germline, CDR1 is LGHNT and CDR2 FRNRAP. This CDR3 is CASGRLAGVYNEQFF. CDR3 nucleotides: TGTGCTAGTGGTCGGCTAGCGGGGGTGTACAATGAGCAGTTCTTC.

The J gene is TRBJ1-2, the V gene TRBV9; tentatively, D is TRBD1 (6 bases). Trimming cost V 4 bases and J 3 bases, with 13 bases left between them. CDR1 and CDR2 (germline): SGDLS, YYNGEE. The CDR3 has 14 amino acids. The CDR3 protein is CASSPLDSDYGYTF. DNA for the CDR3: TGTGCCAGCAGCCCCTTGGACAGTGACTATGGCTACACCTTC.

The V call is TRBV5-1, the J call TRBJ1-6; TRBD1 aligns across 7 bases. V shed 0 bases, J shed 4 bases, and the junction held 7 bases outside the gene matches. Germline assignment: CDR1 SGHRS and CDR2 YFSETQ. CDR3 length equals 17 residues. The CDR3 spells CASSLATGTEYNSPLHF. Here the CDR3 DNA reads TGCGCCAGCAGCTTGGCAACCGGGACAGAGTATAATTCACCCCTCCACTTT.

The chain combines TRBV6-5 with TRBJ2-1; D is possibly TRBD2 (6 bases). The germline gives CDR1 MNHEY, CDR2 SVGAGI. The CDR3 extends over 13 amino acids. Trimming removed 9 bases from V and 8 bases from J, with 17 bases in between. The CDR3: CASGIGGRDEQFF. In DNA, the CDR3 is TGTGCCAGTGGAATTGGAGGGCGCGATGAGCAGTTCTTC.

The rearrangement joins TRBV5-1 to TRBJ1-2, with TRBD1 identical over 7 bases. CDR3 size: 14 residues. Germline CDR1 SGHRS, CDR2 YFSETQ. With V trimmed by 4 bases and J by 10 bases, 13 bases remained unmatched. The CDR3 DNA follows: TGCGCCAGCAGCCCTACACAGGGGCTCTTCCTCTACACCTTC. This translates into CASSPTQGLFLYTF.

The genes are TRBV9 and TRBJ1-2; TRBD1 might be the D (6 bases). The CDR3 consists of 14 residues. V lost 3 bases and J lost 8, with 17 bases in between. CDR1 is SGDLS and CDR2 is YYNGEE in the germline V gene. The CDR3 reads CASSASDRRRGYTF. The CDR3 DNA follows: TGTGCCAGCAGCGCCTCCGACAGGCGAAGGGGCTACACCTTC.

The gene calls are TRBV9 and TRBJ1-5; D may be TRBD1 (6 bases). Germline V gene lookup returns CDR1 SGDLS and CDR2 YYNGEE. Trimming stripped 4 bases from V and 5 bases from J, with 10 bases between. The length of the CDR3 is 13 residues. CDR3 loop: CASSPDSYQPQHF. Here the CDR3 DNA reads TGTGCCAGCAGCCCGGACAGCTATCAGCCCCAGCATTTT.

This chain joins TRBV29-1 and TRBJ1-1; D perhaps matches TRBD1 (5 bases). This CDR3 spans 12 amino acids. V lost 7 bases and J 0 bases, leaving 9 bases between the germline ends. Germline loops: CDR1 SQVTM, CDR2 ANQGSEA. This CDR3 reads CSGRDLNTEAFF. CDR3 DNA sequence: TGCAGCGGGAGGGACCTGAACACTGAAGCTTTCTTT.

V is TRBV28 and J is TRBJ2-1, with D maybe TRBD2 (6 bases). Germline loops: CDR1 MDHEN, CDR2 SYDVKM. CDR3 size: 15 residues. Trimming left V 5 bases short and J 9 bases short, with 20 bases between. CDR3: CASSLTGFGSGEQFF. The CDR3 nucleotides are TGTGCCAGCAGTCTCACCGGGTTTGGTAGCGGTGAGCAGTTCTTC.

The chain recombines TRBV5-1 with TRBJ2-7; no reliable D call. CDR1 and CDR2 from the germline V gene are SGHRS and YFSETQ. The CDR3 has 13 amino acids. Trimming shortened V by 5 bases and J by 0 bases, and 9 bases separated the two germline ends. As DNA, the CDR3 is TGCGCCAGCAGGGCTGATGGCTCCTACGAGCAGTACTTC. This codes for CASRADGSYEQYF.

The genes are TRBV4-1 and TRBJ1-6; D unclear. The CDR3 is 17 amino acids. Germline CDR1 reads MGHRA; CDR2 reads YSYEKL. Trimming left V 0 bases short and J 6 bases short, with 15 bases between. Here the CDR3 DNA reads TGCGCCAGCAGCCAAGAGGGAGGTACCCGCAGTAATTCACCCCTCCACTTT. This codes for CASSQEGGTRSNSPLHF.